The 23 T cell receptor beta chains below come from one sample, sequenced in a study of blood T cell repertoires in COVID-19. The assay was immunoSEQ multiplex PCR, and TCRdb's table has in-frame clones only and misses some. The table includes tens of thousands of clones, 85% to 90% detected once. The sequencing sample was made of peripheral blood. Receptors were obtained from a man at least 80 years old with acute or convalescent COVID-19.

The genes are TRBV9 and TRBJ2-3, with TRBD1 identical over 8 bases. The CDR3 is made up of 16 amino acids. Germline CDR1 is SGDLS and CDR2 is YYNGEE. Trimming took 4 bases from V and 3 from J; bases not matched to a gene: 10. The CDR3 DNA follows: TGTGCCAGCAGCCCCCGCCCCCGGGACAGGACAGATACGCAGTATTTT. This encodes CASSPRPRDRTDTQYF.

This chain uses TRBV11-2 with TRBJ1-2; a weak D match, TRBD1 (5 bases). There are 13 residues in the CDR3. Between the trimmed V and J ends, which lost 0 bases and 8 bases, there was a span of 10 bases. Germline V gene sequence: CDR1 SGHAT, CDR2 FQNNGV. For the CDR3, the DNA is TGTGCCAGCAGCTTAGATCTACGGGGGGGCTACACCTTC. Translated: CASSLDLRGGYTF.

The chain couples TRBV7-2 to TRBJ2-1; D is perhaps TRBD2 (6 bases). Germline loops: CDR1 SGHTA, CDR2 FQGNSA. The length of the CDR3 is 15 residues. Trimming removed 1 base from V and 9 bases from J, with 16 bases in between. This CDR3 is CASSLVARGGGEQFF. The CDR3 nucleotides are TGTGCCAGCAGCTTAGTCGCCCGGGGAGGTGGTGAGCAGTTCTTC.

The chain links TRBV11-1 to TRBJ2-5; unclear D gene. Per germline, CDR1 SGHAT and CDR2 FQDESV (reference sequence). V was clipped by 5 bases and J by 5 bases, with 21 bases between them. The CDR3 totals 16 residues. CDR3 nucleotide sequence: TGTGCCAGCAGCCCGCCAAGACTGGATATTCGTGAGACCCAGTACTTC. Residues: CASSPPRLDIRETQYF. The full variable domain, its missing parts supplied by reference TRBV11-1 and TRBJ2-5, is EAEVAQSPRYKITEKSQAVAFWCDPISGHATLYWYRQILGQGPELLVQFQDESVVDDSQLPKDRFSAERLKGVDSTLKIQPAELGDSAMYLCASSPPRLDIRETQYFGPGTRLLVL.

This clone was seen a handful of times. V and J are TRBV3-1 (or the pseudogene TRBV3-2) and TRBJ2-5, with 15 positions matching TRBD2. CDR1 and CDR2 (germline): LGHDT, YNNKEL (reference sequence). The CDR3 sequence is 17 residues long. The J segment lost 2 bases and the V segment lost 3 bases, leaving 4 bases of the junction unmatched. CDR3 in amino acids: CASSHGLAGGDQETQYF. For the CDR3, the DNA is TGTGCCAGCAGCCACGGACTAGCGGGAGGGGATCAAGAGACCCAGTACTTC.

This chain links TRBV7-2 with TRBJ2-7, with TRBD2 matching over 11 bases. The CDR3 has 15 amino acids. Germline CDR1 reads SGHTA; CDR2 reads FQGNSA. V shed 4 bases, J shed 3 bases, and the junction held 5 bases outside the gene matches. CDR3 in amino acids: CASSSLGLAGYEQYF. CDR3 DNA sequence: TGTGCCAGCAGCTCCCTCGGACTAGCGGGCTACGAGCAGTACTTC.

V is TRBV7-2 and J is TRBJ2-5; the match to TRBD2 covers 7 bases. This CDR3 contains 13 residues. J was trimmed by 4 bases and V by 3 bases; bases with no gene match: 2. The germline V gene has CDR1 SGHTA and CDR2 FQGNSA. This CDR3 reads CASSFGLGETQYF. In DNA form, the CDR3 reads TGTGCCAGCAGCTTTGGACTAGGAGAGACCCAGTACTTC.

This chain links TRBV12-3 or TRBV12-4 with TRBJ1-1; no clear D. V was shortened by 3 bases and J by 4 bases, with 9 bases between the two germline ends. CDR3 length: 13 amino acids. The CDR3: CASSFTGITEAFF. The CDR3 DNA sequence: TGTGCCAGCAGTTTCACGGGAATCACTGAAGCTTTCTTT.

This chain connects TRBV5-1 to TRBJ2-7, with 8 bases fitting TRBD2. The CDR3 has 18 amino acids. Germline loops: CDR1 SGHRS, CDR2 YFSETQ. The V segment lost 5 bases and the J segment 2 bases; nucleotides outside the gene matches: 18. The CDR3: CASRRAAGAPGVTYEQYF. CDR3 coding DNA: TGCGCCAGCAGACGGGCAGCGGGAGCCCCCGGTGTCACCTACGAGCAGTACTTC.

The CDR3 region has the DNA TGTGCCAGTAGTATTGGGCCCGGGGTTGCCCCAGATACGCAGTATTTT. This translates into CASSIGPGVAPDTQYF. V gene TRBV19 combines with J gene TRBJ2-3, with a weak D call TRBD2 (5 bases). Trimming pared 3 bases from V and 4 bases from J, leaving 17 bases between. This CDR3 has 16 amino acids. Germline V gene sequence: CDR1 LNHDA, CDR2 SQIVND (reference sequence).

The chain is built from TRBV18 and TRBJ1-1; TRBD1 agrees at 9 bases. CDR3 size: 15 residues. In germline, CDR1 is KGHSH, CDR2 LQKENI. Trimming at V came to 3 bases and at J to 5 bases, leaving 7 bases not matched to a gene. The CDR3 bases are TGTGCCAGCTCACCGGACAGGGGTTCTTGGACTGAAGCTTTCTTT. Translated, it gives CASSPDRGSWTEAFF.

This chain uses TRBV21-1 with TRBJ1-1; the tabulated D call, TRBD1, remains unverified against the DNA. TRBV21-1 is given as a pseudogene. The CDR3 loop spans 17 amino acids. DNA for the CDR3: TGTGCCAGCAGCAAAGTAGGACAGGGAGTGCGGAGCACTGAAGCTTTCTTT. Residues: CASSKVGQGVRSTEAFF.

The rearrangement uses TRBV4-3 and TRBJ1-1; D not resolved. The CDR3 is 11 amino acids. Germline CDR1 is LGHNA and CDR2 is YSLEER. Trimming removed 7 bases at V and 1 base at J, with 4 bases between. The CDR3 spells CASTGNTEAFF. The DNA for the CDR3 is TGCGCCAGCACAGGGAACACTGAAGCTTTCTTT.

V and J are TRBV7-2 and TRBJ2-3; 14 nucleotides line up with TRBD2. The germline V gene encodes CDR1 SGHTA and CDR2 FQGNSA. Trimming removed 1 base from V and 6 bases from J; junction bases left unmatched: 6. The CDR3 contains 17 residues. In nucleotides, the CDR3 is TGTGCCAGCAGCTTAGTAGGGACTAGCGGGAGTGTGGATACGCAGTATTTT. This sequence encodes CASSLVGTSGSVDTQYF.

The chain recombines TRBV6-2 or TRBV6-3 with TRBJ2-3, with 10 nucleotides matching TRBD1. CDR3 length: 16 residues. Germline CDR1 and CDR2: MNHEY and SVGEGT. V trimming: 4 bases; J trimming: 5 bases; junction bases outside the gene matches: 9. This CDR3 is CASSSLGQGYGDTQYF. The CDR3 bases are TGTGCCAGCAGTTCACTGGGACAGGGGTATGGAGATACGCAGTATTTT.

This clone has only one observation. DNA for the CDR3: TGCAGCGTTGAACGTTATAAGGGACAGAGCTATGGCTACACCTTC. As protein: CSVERYKGQSYGYTF. The rearrangement links TRBV29-1 to TRBJ1-2, with 7 bases aligning to TRBD1. This CDR3 is 15 amino acids long. Trimming at V came to 2 bases and at J to 4 bases, leaving 10 bases not matched to a gene. Germline V gene data show CDR1 as SQVTM and CDR2 as ANQGSEA. Full variable domain (remainder filled in from reference TRBV29-1 and TRBJ1-2): SAVISQKPSRDICQRGTSLTIQCQVDSQVTMMFWYRQQPGQSLTLIATANQGSEATYESGFVIDKFPISRPNLTFSTLTVSNMSPEDSSIYLCSVERYKGQSYGYTFGSGTRLTVV.

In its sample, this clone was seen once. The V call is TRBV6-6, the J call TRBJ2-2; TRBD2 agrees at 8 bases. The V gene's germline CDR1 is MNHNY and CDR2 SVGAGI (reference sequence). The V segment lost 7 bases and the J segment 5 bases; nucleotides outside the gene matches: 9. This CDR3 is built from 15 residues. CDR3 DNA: TGTGCCAGCATCAAATCGGGGGGGCGGACCGGGGAGCTGTTTTTT. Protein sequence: CASIKSGGRTGELFF.

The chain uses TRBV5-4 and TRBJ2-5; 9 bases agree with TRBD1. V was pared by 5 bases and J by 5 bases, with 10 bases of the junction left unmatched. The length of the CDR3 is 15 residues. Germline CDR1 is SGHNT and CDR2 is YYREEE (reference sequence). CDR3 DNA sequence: TGTGCCAGCAGTCTTGGGGGACAGGGTGGGGAGACCCAGTACTTC. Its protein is CASSLGGQGGETQYF.

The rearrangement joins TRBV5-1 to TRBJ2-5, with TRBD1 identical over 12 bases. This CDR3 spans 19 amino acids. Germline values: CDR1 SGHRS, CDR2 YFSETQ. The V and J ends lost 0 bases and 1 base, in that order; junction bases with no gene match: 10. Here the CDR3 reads CASSLAGQGASGVQETQYF. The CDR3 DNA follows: TGCGCCAGCAGCTTGGCGGGACAGGGGGCTAGCGGGGTCCAAGAGACCCAGTACTTC. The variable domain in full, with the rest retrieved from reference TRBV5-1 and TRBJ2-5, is KAGVTQTPRYLIKTRGQQVTLSCSPISGHRSVSWYQQTPGQGLQFLFEYFSETQRNKGNFPGRFSGRQFSNSRSEMNVSTLELGDSALYLCASSLAGQGASGVQETQYFGPGTRLLVL.

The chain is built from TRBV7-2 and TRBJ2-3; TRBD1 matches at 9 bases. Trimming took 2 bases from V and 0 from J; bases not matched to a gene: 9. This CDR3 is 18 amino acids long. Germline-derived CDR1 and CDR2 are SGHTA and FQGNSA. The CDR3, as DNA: TGTGCCAGCAGCTTAAGGGCGGGACAGGGTACTAGCACAGATACGCAGTATTTT. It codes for CASSLRAGQGTSTDTQYF.

This CDR3 reads CASTGGSGGPTGELFF. The DNA of the CDR3 is TGTGCCAGCACCGGGGGGAGCGGGGGACCCACCGGGGAGCTGTTTTTT. V is TRBV5-4 and J is TRBJ2-2; 8 nucleotides agree with TRBD2. V trimming: 6 bases; J trimming: 4 bases; junction bases outside the gene matches: 11. The CDR3 has 16 amino acids. The V gene's germline CDR1 is SGHNT and CDR2 YYREEE (reference sequence).

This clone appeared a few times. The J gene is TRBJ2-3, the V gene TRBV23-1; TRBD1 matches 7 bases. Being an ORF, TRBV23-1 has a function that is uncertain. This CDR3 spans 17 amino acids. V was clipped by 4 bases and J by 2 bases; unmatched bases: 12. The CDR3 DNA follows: TGCGCCAGCAGTCCTACAGGGGCGGGTGGGGACACAGATACGCAGTATTTT. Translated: CASSPTGAGGDTDTQYF.

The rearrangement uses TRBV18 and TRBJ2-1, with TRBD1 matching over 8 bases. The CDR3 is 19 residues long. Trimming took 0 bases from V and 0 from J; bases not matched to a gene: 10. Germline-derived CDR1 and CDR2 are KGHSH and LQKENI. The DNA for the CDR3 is TGTGCCAGCTCACCACCAGAGACAGGGGTTTTAAGCTCCTACAATGAGCAGTTCTTC. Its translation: CASSPPETGVLSSYNEQFF.